Listed below are T cell receptor beta chains from one sample, sequenced in a study of regulatory T cells in long-lasting Graves disease. TCRdb itself ran the multiplex PCR reads through MiXCR, one entry per CDR3 protein. This table holds about 540,000 distinct CDR3 sequences, around an eighth found once. In addition, the sample was reused for a study of T cells in Graves' hyperthyroidism and ophthalmopathy.

The material sequenced was peripheral blood mononuclear cells (PBMCs), taken at new diagnosis, from a patient treated with antithyroid drugs. Source of these receptors: a man aged 30 to 45 with Graves disease. CDR3s include the opening cysteine and the closing phenylalanine or tryptophan. Clone size appears in some rows only: once, few, many, or a class for an expanded clone.

V: TRBV2; size: many; CDR3: CASSEILAGNNEQFF
V: TRBV5-1; size: many; CDR3: CASSLVLADTDTQYF
V: TRBV6-9; size: few; CDR3: CASSYGQNSRGYTF
V: TRBV12-3/TRBV12-4; size: many; CDR3: CASSLSGRNSYNEQFF
V: TRBV7-3; size: few; CDR3: CASSLIGGRDTGELFF
V: TRBV27; size: many; CDR3: CASSIRGTGTEYF
V: TRBV4-2; size: few; CDR3: CASSQFGGGKFTEAFF
V: TRBV27; size: -; CDR3: CASGDGANYGYTF
V: TRBV5-1; size: many; CDR3: CASSSRGGATEAFF
V: TRBV3-1; size: many; CDR3: CASSQDRGENTEAFF
V: TRBV19; size: few; CDR3: CASSIVGQPAGNQPQHF
V: TRBV30; size: -; CDR3: CAWSYRGGETQYF
V: TRBV5-8; size: -; CDR3: CASRHRVGPEAFF
V: TRBV18; size: -; CDR3: CASSPLGYQETQYF
V: TRBV20-1; size: -; CDR3: CSARDLAGGPPSTDTQYF
V: TRBV7-9; size: few; CDR3: CASSPRTGKGERQETQYF
V: TRBV20-1; size: -; CDR3: CSARGQGHTQEQFF
V: TRBV5-5; size: few; CDR3: CASSLVGRTQEAQYF
V: TRBV27; size: many; CDR3: CASSLSGETEAFF
V: TRBV28; size: many; CDR3: CASRTGFSEKLFF
V: TRBV5-1; size: many; CDR3: CASRNRASSYNEQFF
V: TRBV12-3/TRBV12-4; size: many; CDR3: CASSHGLVSGGELFF